The 17 T cell receptor beta chains below were found in one sample sequenced in a study of Ad26.COV2.S vaccination and SARS-CoV-2 variants. Documented treatment: approximately 18 received Ad26.COV2.S at low or high dose, single or two shots; several received placebo; per-sample allocation not given. All samples were drawn on day 63, counting from the first vaccine or placebo injection. TCRdb's copy holds only in-frame clones and misses some; the assay was immunoSEQ multiplex PCR. The sample holds roughly 420,000 clones, roughly nine tenths seen once. The specimen was peripheral blood, collected in a trial of Ad26.COV2.S vaccine versus placebo. The source of these receptors is a person between 18 and 60 years old who received the Ad26.COV2.S COVID-19 vaccine or a placebo.

The chain couples TRBV5-4 to TRBJ2-5; possible D gene TRBD1, 5 bases. Trimming left V 0 bases short and J 2 bases short, with 5 bases between. CDR1 and CDR2 (germline): SGHNT, YYREEE (reference sequence). The CDR3 totals 13 residues. CDR3 bases: TGTGCCAGCAGCTTGGGACAGCAAGAGACCCAGTACTTC. Its protein is CASSLGQQETQYF.

The gene calls are TRBV18 and TRBJ2-1; D remains unclear. The CDR3 is 11 amino acids. CDR1 is KGHSH, CDR2 LQKENI, per germline. V lost 6 bases and J 9 bases, leaving 9 bases between the germline ends. The CDR3 DNA sequence: TGTGCCAGCTCCCCCGGCTCTGAGCAGTTCTTC. The encoded protein is CASSPGSEQFF.

The chain recombines TRBV7-2 with TRBJ1-1; D is possibly TRBD1 (5 bases). The CDR3 spans 15 residues. V lost 5 bases and J lost 4, with 17 bases in between. Germline CDR1 and CDR2: SGHTA and FQGNSA. The CDR3 DNA sequence: TGTGCCAGCAGCCCCTACGCAGCGGGGGGCACTGAAGCTTTCTTT. The encoded protein is CASSPYAAGGTEAFF.

V usage is TRBV6-5 and J usage is TRBJ1-6; no reliable D call. This CDR3 region has 14 residues. V lost 6 bases, J lost 14 bases, and 20 bases lay in between. Germline V CDR1 and CDR2: MNHEY, SVGAGI. This chain's CDR3 is CASSYDEDRGTLHF. CDR3 nucleotide sequence: TGTGCCAGCAGCTACGACGAGGATCGCGGAACCCTCCACTTT.

The chain couples TRBV6-2 or TRBV6-3 to TRBJ2-5; 10 bases align to TRBD2. Germline V gene data show CDR1 as MNHEY and CDR2 as SVGEGT. The CDR3 has 19 amino acids. The ends lost 0 bases at V and 0 bases at J; junction bases unmatched: 10. CDR3 sequence: CASSYSWTSGQTYQETQYF. The CDR3 DNA reads TGTGCCAGCAGTTACTCGTGGACTAGCGGACAAACGTACCAAGAGACCCAGTACTTC.

The rearrangement joins TRBV24-1 to TRBJ1-2; no reliable D call. V shed 3 bases and J shed 8 bases, with 9 bases lying between them. This CDR3 is built from 12 residues. Germline V gene data show CDR1 as KGHDR and CDR2 as SFDVKD. In nucleotides, the CDR3 is TGTGCCACCAGTGATCCATCTGCGGGCTACACCTTC. Translation: CATSDPSAGYTF.

The chain combines TRBV14 with TRBJ1-6; tentative D call: TRBD1 (5 bases). Germline V lookup: CDR1 SGHDN, CDR2 FVKESK. The CDR3 consists of 17 residues. Trimming pared 4 bases from V and 1 base from J, leaving 14 bases between. CDR3 coding DNA: TGTGCCAGCAGCCGCCGGCAGGGAGTTTCCTATAATTCACCCCTCCACTTT. It encodes CASSRRQGVSYNSPLHF.

This clone was observed once. The chain has TRBV6-5 and TRBJ2-2; 7 nucleotides match TRBD2. The CDR3 covers 15 residues. The germline V gene encodes CDR1 MNHEY and CDR2 SVGAGI. The trim removed 2 bases at V and 4 bases at J, leaving 4 bases unmatched. CDR3 DNA sequence: TGTGCCAGCAGTTACGCTAGCGGATTCACCGGGGAGCTGTTTTTT. This gives the protein CASSYASGFTGELFF.

This rearrangement joins TRBV20-1 to TRBJ1-4, with a weak D call TRBD1 (5 bases). Trimming took 3 bases from V and 0 from J, leaving 20 bases between them. The CDR3 runs 18 residues. From germline, CDR1 is DFQATT and CDR2 SNEGSKA (reference sequence). The CDR3 is CSASSTPGPFATNEKLFF. CDR3 nucleotides: TGCAGTGCTAGTTCTACACCGGGACCCTTTGCAACTAATGAAAAACTGTTTTTT.

V is TRBV7-9 and J is TRBJ1-2, with D perhaps TRBD1 (6 bases). The V end lost 1 base, the J end lost 8 bases, and 14 bases lay between the germline ends. Germline assignment: CDR1 SEHNR and CDR2 FQNEAQ (reference sequence). The CDR3 is 14 residues long. The CDR3, as DNA: TGTGCCAGCAGCTTAGTTCTGGGGGCTGGGGGCTACACCTTC. Amino acids: CASSLVLGAGGYTF.

About this clone: Distinct nucleotide sequences in the sample also encode this CDR3. The chain links TRBV15 to TRBJ1-1; D possibly corresponds to TRBD1 (5 bases). The CDR3 length is 14 residues. V was cut by 3 bases and J by 1 base, with 9 bases left in between. CDR1 is LNHNV, CDR2 YYDKDF, per germline (reference sequence). The CDR3: CATSRGRRNTEAFF. The DNA of the CDR3 is TGTGCCACCAGCAGGGGACGGAGGAACACTGAAGCTTTCTTT.

The chain combines TRBV7-2 with TRBJ2-4; perhaps TRBD2 as D (5 bases). The CDR3 spans 14 residues. Germline V gives CDR1 SGHTA, CDR2 FQGNSA. V lost 2 bases to trimming and J lost 7 bases, with 12 bases between them. The CDR3: CASSLSRAANIQYF. As DNA, the CDR3 is TGTGCCAGCAGCTTATCGAGGGCGGCGAACATTCAGTACTTC.

The chain employs TRBV23-1 and TRBJ1-4; D is unclear. TRBV23-1 is placed among ORFs of uncertain function. The CDR3 sequence is 13 residues long. The V and J ends lost 8 bases and 3 bases respectively, with 10 bases between them. The CDR3 protein is CASCLLANEKLFF. CDR3 sequence (DNA): TGCGCCAGCTGCCTTTTAGCTAATGAAAAACTGTTTTTT.

The chain is built from TRBV18 and TRBJ2-3; D is possibly TRBD2 (5 bases). Trimming took 2 bases from V and 4 from J, leaving 7 bases between them. The CDR3 covers 13 residues. Germline CDR1 KGHSH, CDR2 LQKENI. As DNA, the CDR3 is TGTGCCAGCTCACCAACGGGATCAGATACGCAGTATTTT. Protein product: CASSPTGSDTQYF.

The chain combines TRBV3-1 (or the pseudogene TRBV3-2) with TRBJ2-1, with D possibly TRBD2 on 6 matching bases. Trimming shortened V by 3 bases and J by 4 bases, and 7 bases separated the two germline ends. Looked up from germline, CDR1 is LGHDT and CDR2 is YNNKEL (reference sequence). The CDR3 loop spans 13 amino acids. The CDR3 DNA reads as TGTGCCAGCAGCCAGGCGGGGTACAATGAGCAGTTCTTC. Its protein is CASSQAGYNEQFF.

CDR3 amino acids: CASSLRPFTTNEKLFF. The CDR3 DNA reads as TGTGCCAGCAGCTTGCGCCCGTTTACAACTAATGAAAAACTGTTTTTT. The chain is built from TRBV5-5 and TRBJ1-4, with D unresolved. The V and J ends lost 1 base and 0 bases respectively, with 10 bases between them. Germline V gene lookup returns CDR1 SGHKS and CDR2 YYEKEE (reference sequence). CDR3 length: 16 amino acids.

This chain links TRBV28 with TRBJ2-2; 7 nucleotides line up with TRBD1. Germline V lookup: CDR1 MDHEN, CDR2 SYDVKM. The CDR3 has 15 amino acids. Trimming cost V 6 bases and J 8 bases; bases outside gene matches: 12. The CDR3 nucleotides are TGTGCCAGCAGCTGGGGACAGTTTGGCAGGGGGGAGCTGTTTTTT. It specifies CASSWGQFGRGELFF. Based on the CDR3 plus reference TRBV28 and TRBJ2-2, the full variable domain is DVKVTQSSRYLVKRTGEKVFLECVQDMDHENMFWYRQDPGLGLRLIYFSYDVKMKEKGDIPEGYSVSREKKERFSLILESASTNQTSMYLCASSWGQFGRGELFFGEGSRLTVL.